This T cell receptor (beta chain) was recovered during a study of blood T cell repertoires in COVID-19. Study-wide context: Sample material is recorded as cDNA or gDNA derived from T cells, B-cell-depleted T cells, or PBMCs.

The sample holds a few counts of this clone. This CDR3 contains 11 residues. V was clipped by 2 bases and J by 3 bases, with 5 bases between them. The germline CDR1 and CDR2 sequences are GTSNPN and SVGIG (reference sequence). Data came from immunoSEQ multiplex PCR; TCRdb stores just in-frame clones and leaves some out. Of fewer than 150,000 clones listed, 65% to 80% were seen once; the top ten hold around 0.9%. Sequenced material: peripheral blood. This TCR came from a human donor with acute or convalescent COVID-19. The donor label of this sample is uncertain. The V gene is TRBV30, the J gene TRBJ2-7; no clear D. Here the CDR3 reads CAWSLGYEQYF. The CDR3 DNA is TGTGCCTGGAGTCTAGGCTACGAGCAGTACTTC.